Listed below are T cell receptor beta chains from one sample, sequenced in a study of blood T cell repertoires in COVID-19. The method was immunoSEQ multiplex PCR; TCRdb's version includes in-frame clones alone and lacks a portion of them. The table has 150,000 to 200,000 clones, 85% to 95% seen once. The sample was peripheral blood. These receptor sequences come from an older woman with COVID-19, enrolled during active disease. Both conserved end residues are part of each CDR3. A D gene is named only where the DNA matches it firmly. For some rows the clone size is stated as once, few or many, or as a class when expanded; others skip it.

d_call j_call clone_size v_call cdr3_nt cdr3_aa
NA TRBJ1-1 NA TRBV30 TGTGCCTGGAGTGTAGGTGTGGCAGGCACTGAAGCTTTCTTT CAWSVGVAGTEAFF
TRBD1 TRBJ1-1 once TRBV11-3 TGTGCCAGCAGCTTAGTCGGGACAGCGAACACTGAAGCTTTCTTT CASSLVGTANTEAFF
NA TRBJ1-2 NA TRBV4-1 TGCGCCAGCAGCCAAGAGCCCCGGGGGGCGGGGGACTATGGCTACACCTTC CASSQEPRGAGDYGYTF
NA TRBJ1-5 NA TRBV4-1 TGCGCCAGCAGCCTCAGGATAATCGCCAATCAGCCCCAGCATTTT CASSLRIIANQPQHF
TRBD1 TRBJ1-6 NA TRBV6-5 TGTGCCTCCAGGGGGCAAGGAAATTCACCCCTCCACTTT CASRGQGNSPLHF
TRBD1 TRBJ1-4 NA TRBV6-6 TGTGCCAGCAGTGGGGGACAGTTTAATGAAAAACTGTTTTTT CASSGGQFNEKLFF
TRBD2 TRBJ2-1 NA TRBV9 TGTGCCAGCAGCGTAGAGTCTAGCGGGTACAATGAGCAGTTCTTC CASSVESSGYNEQFF
TRBD1 TRBJ1-2 NA TRBV6-2/TRBV6-3 TGTGCCAGCAGTTACTCCTGGGACAGTCCCGGCTACACCTTC CASSYSWDSPGYTF
NA TRBJ1-2 NA TRBV19 TGTGCCAGTAGTATAGCCCAGTCGCGGGGAGGCTACACCTTC CASSIAQSRGGYTF
TRBD2 TRBJ2-2 once TRBV3-1/TRBV3-2 TGTGCCAGCAGCCAAGTTCTTTCACGTCTAGCGGGGGGATGGACCGGGGAGCTGTTTTTT CASSQVLSRLAGGWTGELFF
NA TRBJ2-3 NA TRBV7-2 TGTGCCAGCAGCTTAGCGATTGAAGGGAGCACGCAGTATTTT CASSLAIEGSTQYF